The present T cell receptor beta chain was sequenced within a study of shared clonotypes between healthy human individuals. Study-wide findings and caveats: Rarefaction gave evidence that sorted-subset sequencing remained incomplete despite large depth.

Remarks on this clone: The antigen is unknown.

Terminally differentiated effector memory CD45RA+ cells were left out of the naive CD8 fraction, which was CD45RO-negative and positively selected for CCR7. Source study methods: For the immunoSEQ data, sequences were junction-only without quality scores, so filtering differed. Measured with immunoSEQ multiplex PCR; TCRdb has only the in-frame clones, and not every one. That table supplies the V and J calls and clone size; D and trimming were determined from the DNA. There are 700,000 to 950,000 clones in the sample; around 96% occur only once, and around 0.21% lies in the top ten. This TCR came from a man between 25 and 39 years old in good health. The specimen sequenced was naive CD8+ T cells sorted from blood.

The CDR3 DNA reads as TGTGCCTGGAGGCAGGAGAAGAGCACTGAAGCTTTCTTT. It encodes CAWRQEKSTEAFF. The chain uses TRBV30 and TRBJ1-1; D ambiguous. The CDR3 sequence is 13 residues long. V lost 3 bases and J lost 4, with 12 bases in between. The germline V gene encodes CDR1 GTSNPN and CDR2 SVGIG (reference sequence).